The clone carrying this TCR beta chain was detected many times. The germline gene is not matched at one end of the junction; a read error may be the cause. This CDR3 has 14 amino acids. Germline assignment: CDR1 SSHAT and CDR2 FNYEAQ (reference sequence). The source of the sample is a study of T cells in Graves' hyperthyroidism and ophthalmopathy. TCR beta CDR3 region amplification was performed from RNA transcripts. HTBI primers were the set used in a first-round RT-PCR of the TCR CDR3. TCRdb ran MiXCR on the multiplex PCR reads and lists one entry per CDR3 protein. The data contain fewer than 750,000 distinct CDR3 sequences, 14% to 15% of them singletons.

The clonotype comes from a woman in her thirties or forties with Graves' ophthalmopathy. Sequencing used blood. This sequence joins TRBV7-7 and TRBJ2-5; D is ambiguous. The CDR3 DNA reads as TGTGCTAGCAGCTTATCTTCTACTCAAGAGACCCAGTACTTC. This encodes CASSLSSTQETQYF.